The clone carrying this T cell receptor (beta chain) occurred once. What it recognizes is unknown. The CDR3 consists of 14 residues. V dropped 2 bases and J dropped 2 bases, with 9 bases sitting between them. Per the germline V gene, CDR1 is KGHSH and CDR2 is LQKENI. This sample stems from a study of blood T cells in healthy people across ages. PCR was performed a second time for roughly 7 to 12 cycles using a sample-barcoded 5' primer and a J-beta primer mix. A template-switch adaptor containing 12 random nucleotides labeled each cDNA molecule. From the 5' RACE reads, TCRdb called clonotypes with MiXCR, one entry per CDR3 protein. The sample holds about 1,600,000 distinct CDR3 sequences; roughly 40% are singletons and the top ten take approximately 7.9%. General study findings and limits: The long-lived group displayed more naive CD4+ cells, plus higher diversity, than the aged donors did.

The chain has TRBV18 and TRBJ1-2, with D possibly TRBD1 on 5 matching bases. Input material: blood. This sequence originates from a woman aged 18-35 years in good health. For the CDR3, the DNA is TGTGCCAGCTCACCAACAGGCCAAAACTATGGCTACACCTTC. Protein sequence: CASSPTGQNYGYTF.